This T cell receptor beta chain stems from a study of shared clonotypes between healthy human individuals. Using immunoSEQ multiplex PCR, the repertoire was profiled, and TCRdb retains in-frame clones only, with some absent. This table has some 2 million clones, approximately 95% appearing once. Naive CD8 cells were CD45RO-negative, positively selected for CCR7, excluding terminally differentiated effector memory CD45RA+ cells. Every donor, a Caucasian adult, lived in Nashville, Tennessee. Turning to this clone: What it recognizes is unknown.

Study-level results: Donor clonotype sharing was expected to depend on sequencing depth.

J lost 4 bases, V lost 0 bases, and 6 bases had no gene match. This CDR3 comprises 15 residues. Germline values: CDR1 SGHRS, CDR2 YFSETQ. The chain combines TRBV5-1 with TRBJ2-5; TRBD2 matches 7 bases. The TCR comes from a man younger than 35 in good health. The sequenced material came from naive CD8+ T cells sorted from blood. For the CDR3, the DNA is TGCGCCAGCAGCTTGGAACTAGCGTCTGGAGAGACCCAGTACTTC. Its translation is CASSLELASGETQYF.